These T cell receptor beta chains were read from a single sample in a study of cytomegalovirus exposure and HLA in healthy donors. The data were produced by immunoSEQ multiplex PCR, yet TCRdb's version contains in-frame clones alone and is incomplete. The data show 110,000 or so clones, over 80% seen once. Sequencing was carried out using PBMCs. These receptors all stem from a man aged 30-40 years in good health and CMV-seropositive. CDR3s leave out the opening cysteine and the closing phenylalanine or tryptophan.

V: TRBV25-1; J: TRBJ2-5; CDR3: ARDLGCETQY
V: TRBV15; J: TRBJ1-2; CDR3: ATSREAGVNYGYT
V: TRBV28; J: TRBJ2-2; CDR3: ASNSEDSPGTGELF
V: TRBV6-5; J: TRBJ2-7; CDR3: ASRRSSYEQY
V: TRBV6-5; J: TRBJ1-2; CDR3: ASSQSGLDYGYT
V: TRBV7-6; J: TRBJ1-1; CDR3: ASSAGQGNTEAF
V: TRBV4-1; J: TRBJ2-7; CDR3: ASSRLRDSSYEQY
V: TRBV28; J: TRBJ1-2; CDR3: ASSALSDGYT
V: TRBV28; J: TRBJ2-2; CDR3: ASSLWGTSGGPNTGELF
V: TRBV2; J: NA; CDR3: ASSEEGRGIEQY
V: TRBV2; J: TRBJ2-3; CDR3: AHRDSPSTDTQY
V: TRBV5-1; J: TRBJ1-2; CDR3: ASSQDRDYGYT
V: TRBV28; J: TRBJ1-2; CDR3: ASSSLDGGYGYT
V: TRBV5-4; J: TRBJ2-6; CDR3: ASRAGLNSGANVLT
V: TRBV18; J: TRBJ2-1; CDR3: ASSPPREDEQF
V: TRBV29-1; J: TRBJ2-7; CDR3: SVGAGGAYEQY
V: TRBV19; J: TRBJ1-5; CDR3: ASSDRQDQPQH
V: TRBV29-1; J: TRBJ2-3; CDR3: SALAGGADTQY
V: TRBV19; J: TRBJ2-3; CDR3: ASSRRLAGEVTDTQY
V: TRBV13; J: TRBJ1-4; CDR3: ASSSGQDRLKLF
V: TRBV9; J: TRBJ2-2; CDR3: ASSVQSGWAGELF
V: TRBV7-9; J: TRBJ1-3; CDR3: ASSSARVPGNTIY
V: TRBV6-1; J: NA; CDR3: ASSAAGISGNTIY
V: TRBV5-4; J: TRBJ1-1; CDR3: ASSRWPEAF
V: TRBV19; J: TRBJ2-1; CDR3: ASNGAGGYNEQF
V: TRBV18; J: TRBJ2-1; CDR3: ASSTYNEQF
V: TRBV6-1; J: TRBJ1-2; CDR3: ASSEGRITYGYT
V: TRBV5-4; J: TRBJ2-5; CDR3: ASSLAGWDREETQY
V: TRBV18; J: TRBJ2-3; CDR3: ASSGQGQGVFTDTQY
V: TRBV13; J: TRBJ2-3; CDR3: ASSLKGSPGVDTQY
V: TRBV2; J: TRBJ2-7; CDR3: ASSSGQTLEQY
V: TRBV7-8; J: TRBJ2-3; CDR3: ASSLGGGRGTDTQY
V: TRBV10-3; J: TRBJ1-6; CDR3: AISGDNSPLH
V: TRBV30; J: TRBJ1-5; CDR3: AWSETGAQPQH
V: TRBV6-6; J: TRBJ1-6; CDR3: ASLGQGNSPLH
V: TRBV6-4; J: TRBJ2-3; CDR3: ASSEALAGGPNTDTQY
V: TRBV10-3; J: TRBJ1-4; CDR3: AISTDRGNEKLF
V: TRBV2; J: TRBJ2-7; CDR3: ASTSWSGLGEQY
V: TRBV4-3; J: TRBJ2-7; CDR3: ASSQGGQGYYEQY
V: TRBV30; J: TRBJ1-2; CDR3: AWKGQAYGYT
V: TRBV10-3; J: TRBJ1-5; CDR3: AISESFRQGDQPQH
V: TRBV6-6; J: TRBJ1-2; CDR3: ASRPRQGNYGYT
V: TRBV5-4; J: TRBJ2-6; CDR3: ASSSAGLSGANVLT
V: TRBV7-2; J: TRBJ1-3; CDR3: ASSLGVRTSGNTIY
V: TRBV11-3; J: TRBJ1-1; CDR3: ASSYPGNFSEAF